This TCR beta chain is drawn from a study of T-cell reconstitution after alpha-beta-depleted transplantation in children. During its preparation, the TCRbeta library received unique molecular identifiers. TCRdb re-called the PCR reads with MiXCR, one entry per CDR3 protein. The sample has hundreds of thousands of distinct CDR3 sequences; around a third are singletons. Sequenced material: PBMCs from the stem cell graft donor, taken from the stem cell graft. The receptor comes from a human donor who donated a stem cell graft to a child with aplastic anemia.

The CDR3 sequence: CASRSDSLGEQFF. The CDR3 DNA sequence: TGTGCCAGCAGATCGGACTCCCTTGGTGAGCAGTTCTTC. This sequence joins TRBV5-4 and TRBJ2-1, with D perhaps matching TRBD2 (5 bases). Trimming removed 5 bases at V and 9 bases at J, with 15 bases between. Germline V gene data show CDR1 as SGHNT and CDR2 as YYREEE (reference sequence). This CDR3 is built from 13 residues. Looking up the rest from reference TRBV5-4 and TRBJ2-1 gives the full variable domain: ETGVTQSPTHLIKTRGQQVTLRCSSQSGHNTVSWYQQALGQGPQFIFQYYREEENGRGNFPPRFSGLQFPNYSSELNVNALELDDSALYLCASRSDSLGEQFFGPGTRLTVL.